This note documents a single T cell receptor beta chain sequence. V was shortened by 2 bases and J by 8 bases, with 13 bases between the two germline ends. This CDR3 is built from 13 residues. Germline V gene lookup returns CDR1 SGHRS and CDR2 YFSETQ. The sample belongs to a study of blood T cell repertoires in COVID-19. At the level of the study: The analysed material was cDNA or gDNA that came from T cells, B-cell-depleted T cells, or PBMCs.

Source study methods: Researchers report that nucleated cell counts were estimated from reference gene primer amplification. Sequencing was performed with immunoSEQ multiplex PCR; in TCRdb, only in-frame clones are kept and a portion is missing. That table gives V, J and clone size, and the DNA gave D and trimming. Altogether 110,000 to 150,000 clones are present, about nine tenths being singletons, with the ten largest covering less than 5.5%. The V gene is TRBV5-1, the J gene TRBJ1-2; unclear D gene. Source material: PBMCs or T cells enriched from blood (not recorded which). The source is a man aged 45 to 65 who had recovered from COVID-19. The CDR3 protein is CASSFDGNWGYTF. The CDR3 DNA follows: TGCGCCAGCAGCTTTGACGGGAATTGGGGCTACACCTTC.